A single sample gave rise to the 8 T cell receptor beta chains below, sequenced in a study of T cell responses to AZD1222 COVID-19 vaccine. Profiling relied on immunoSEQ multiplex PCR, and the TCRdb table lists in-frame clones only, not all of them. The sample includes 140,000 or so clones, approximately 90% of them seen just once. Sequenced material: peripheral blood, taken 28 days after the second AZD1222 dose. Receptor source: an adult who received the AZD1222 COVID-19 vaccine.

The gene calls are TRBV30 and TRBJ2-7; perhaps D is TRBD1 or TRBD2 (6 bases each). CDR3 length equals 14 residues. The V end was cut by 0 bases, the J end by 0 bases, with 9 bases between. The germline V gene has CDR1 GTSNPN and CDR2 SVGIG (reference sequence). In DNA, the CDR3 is TGTGCCTGGAGTGTAGGGGGGCCCTCCTACGAGCAGTACTTC. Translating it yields CAWSVGGPSYEQYF. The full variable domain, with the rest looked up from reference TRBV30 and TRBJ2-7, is SQTIHQWPATLVQPVGSPLSLECTVEGTSNPNLYWYRQAAGRGLQLLFYSVGIGQISSEVPQNLSASRPQDRQFILSSKKLLLSDSGFYLCAWSVGGPSYEQYFGPGTRLTVT.

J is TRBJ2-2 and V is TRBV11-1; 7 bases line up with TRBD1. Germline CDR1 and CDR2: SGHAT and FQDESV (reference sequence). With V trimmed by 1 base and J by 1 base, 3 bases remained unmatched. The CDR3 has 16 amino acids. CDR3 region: CASSLETGVNTGELFF. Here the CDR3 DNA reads TGTGCCAGCAGCTTAGAAACAGGGGTGAACACCGGGGAGCTGTTTTTT.

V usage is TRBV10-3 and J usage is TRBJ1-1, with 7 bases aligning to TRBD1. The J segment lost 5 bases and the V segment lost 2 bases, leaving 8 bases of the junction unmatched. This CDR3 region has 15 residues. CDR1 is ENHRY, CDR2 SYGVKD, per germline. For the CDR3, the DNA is TGTGCCATCAGTGAGGTGGAGGGGGCTTATACTGAAGCTTTCTTT. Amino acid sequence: CAISEVEGAYTEAFF.

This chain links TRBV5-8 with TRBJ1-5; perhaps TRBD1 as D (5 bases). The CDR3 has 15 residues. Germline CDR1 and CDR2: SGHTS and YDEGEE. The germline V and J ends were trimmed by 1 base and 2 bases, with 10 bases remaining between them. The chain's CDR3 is CASSLQGEGNQPQHF. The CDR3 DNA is TGTGCCAGCAGCTTGCAAGGGGAAGGCAATCAGCCCCAGCATTTT.

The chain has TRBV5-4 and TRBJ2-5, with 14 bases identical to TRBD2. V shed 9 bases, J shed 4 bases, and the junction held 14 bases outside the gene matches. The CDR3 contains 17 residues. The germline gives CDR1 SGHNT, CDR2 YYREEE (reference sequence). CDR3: CATRMPTSGRARETQYF. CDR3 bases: TGTGCCACCAGGATGCCGACTAGCGGGAGGGCCCGAGAGACCCAGTACTTC.

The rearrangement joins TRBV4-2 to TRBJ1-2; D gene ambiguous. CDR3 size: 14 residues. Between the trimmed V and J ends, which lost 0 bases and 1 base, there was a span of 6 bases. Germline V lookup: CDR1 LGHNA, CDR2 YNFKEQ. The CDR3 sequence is CASSQDPYNYGYTF. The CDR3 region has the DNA TGTGCCAGCAGCCAAGACCCATATAACTATGGCTACACCTTC.

The DNA of the CDR3 is TGTGCCAGCAGCTTCCAGGGGGGGTCCTCTGGAAACACCATATATTTT. Translating it yields CASSFQGGSSGNTIYF. The gene calls are TRBV11-2 and TRBJ1-3; 7 positions match TRBD1. The trim removed 3 bases at V and 0 bases at J, leaving 5 bases unmatched. This CDR3 has 16 amino acids. Germline V CDR1 and CDR2: SGHAT, FQNNGV. Full variable domain (remainder filled in from reference TRBV11-2 and TRBJ1-3): EAGVAQSPRYKIIEKRQSVAFWCNPISGHATLYWYQQILGQGPKLLIQFQNNGVVDDSQLPKDRFSAERLKGVDSTLKIQPAKLEDSAVYLCASSFQGGSSGNTIYFGEGSWLTVV.

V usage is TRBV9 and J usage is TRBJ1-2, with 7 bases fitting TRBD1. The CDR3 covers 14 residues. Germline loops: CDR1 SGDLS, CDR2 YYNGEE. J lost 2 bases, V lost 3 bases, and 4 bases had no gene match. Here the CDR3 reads CASSGKQGNYGYTF. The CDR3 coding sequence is TGTGCCAGCAGCGGCAAACAGGGGAACTATGGCTACACCTTC.